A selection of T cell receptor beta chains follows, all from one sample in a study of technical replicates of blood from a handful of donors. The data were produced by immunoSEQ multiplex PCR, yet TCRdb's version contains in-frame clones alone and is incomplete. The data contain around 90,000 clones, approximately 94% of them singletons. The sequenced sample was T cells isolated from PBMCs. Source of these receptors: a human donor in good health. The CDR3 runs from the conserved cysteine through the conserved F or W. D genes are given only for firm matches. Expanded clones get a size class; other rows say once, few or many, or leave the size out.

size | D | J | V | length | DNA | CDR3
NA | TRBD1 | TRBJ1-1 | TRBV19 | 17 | TGTGCCAGTAGGGGGGGATTTGCGGGACAGGGAGACACTGAAGCTTTCTTT | CASRGGFAGQGDTEAFF
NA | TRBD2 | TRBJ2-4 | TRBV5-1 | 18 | TGCGCCAGCAGCGTGGGACTAGCGGGGCTCCTAGCCAAAAACATTCAGTACTTC | CASSVGLAGLLAKNIQYF
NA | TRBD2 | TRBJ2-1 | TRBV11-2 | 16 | TGTGCCAGCAGCTTATATGCCGGGACTAGCGGGAGGAAGCAGTTCTTC | CASSLYAGTSGRKQFF
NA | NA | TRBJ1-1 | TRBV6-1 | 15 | TGTGCCAGCAGTGACCGACAGCCTATGAACACTGAAGCTTTCTTT | CASSDRQPMNTEAFF
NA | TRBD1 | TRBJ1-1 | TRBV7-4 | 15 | TGTGCCAGCAGCTTAGGATCACAGGGGGACACTGAAGCTTTCTTT | CASSLGSQGDTEAFF
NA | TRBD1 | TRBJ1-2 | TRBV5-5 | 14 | TGTGCCAGCAGCCAGGGGGCAGGGTCCTATGGCTACACCTTC | CASSQGAGSYGYTF
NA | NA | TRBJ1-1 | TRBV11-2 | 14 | TGTGCCAGCAGCTCCATCCAGGGGTCTCATGAAGCTTTCTTT | CASSSIQGSHEAFF
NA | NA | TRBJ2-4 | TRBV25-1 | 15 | TGTGCCAGCAGTGAAGGGAGGGGGGCCAAAAACATTCAGTACTTC | CASSEGRGAKNIQYF
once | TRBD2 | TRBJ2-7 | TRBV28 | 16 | TGTGCCAGCAGTTTCATCACTTCTGGGAGGGCCGACGAGCAGTACTTC | CASSFITSGRADEQYF
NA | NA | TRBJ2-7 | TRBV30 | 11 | TGTGCCTGGAGGCGGGGAGGCGAGCAGTACTTC | CAWRRGGEQYF
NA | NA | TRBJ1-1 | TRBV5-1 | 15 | TGCGCCAGCAGCCTCGACCCGGGGGTGAACACTGAAGCTTTCTTT | CASSLDPGVNTEAFF
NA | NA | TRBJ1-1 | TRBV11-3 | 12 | TGTGCCAGCAGCTCTGGGACTTCCGAAGCTTTCTTT | CASSSGTSEAFF
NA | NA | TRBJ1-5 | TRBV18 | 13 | TGTGCCAGCTCACTGGACTACAATCAGCCCCAGCATTTT | CASSLDYNQPQHF
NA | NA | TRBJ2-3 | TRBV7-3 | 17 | TGTGCCAGCAGCTTAACTTTGACAGGAGGTCGCACAGATACGCAGTATTTT | CASSLTLTGGRTDTQYF
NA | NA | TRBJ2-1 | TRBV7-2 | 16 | TGTGCCAGCAGCTTAGATATGGCGGGCCGCCACAATGAGCAGTTCTTC | CASSLDMAGRHNEQFF
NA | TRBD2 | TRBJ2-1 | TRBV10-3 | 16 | TGTGCCATCAGTGAGCCGGGCGGGGGAATCTACAATGAGCAGTTCTTC | CAISEPGGGIYNEQFF
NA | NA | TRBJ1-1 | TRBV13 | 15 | TGTGCCAGCAGCTTAGGACAGGGTTTGTTCGCTGAAGCTTTCTTT | CASSLGQGLFAEAFF
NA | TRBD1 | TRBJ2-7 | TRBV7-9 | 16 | TGTGCCAGCAGCCCAGTTAACAGGGGTTTCTCCTACGAGCAGTACTTC | CASSPVNRGFSYEQYF
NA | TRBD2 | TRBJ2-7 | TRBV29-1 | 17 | TGCAGCGTGGCGGGAGTCGGGGGGACGTTGAGGTCCTACGAGCAGTACTTC | CSVAGVGGTLRSYEQYF
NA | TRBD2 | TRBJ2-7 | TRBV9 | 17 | TGTGCCAGCAGCGTAGGGACTAGCGGGAGTGGAGGTTACGAGCAGTACTTC | CASSVGTSGSGGYEQYF
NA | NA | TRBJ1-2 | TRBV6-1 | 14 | TGTGCCAGCAGTGAGCCAGGGTACAACTATGGCTACACCTTC | CASSEPGYNYGYTF
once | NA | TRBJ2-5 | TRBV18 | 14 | TGTGCCAGCTCACCTAGCCAATTCCAAGAGACCCAGTACTTC | CASSPSQFQETQYF
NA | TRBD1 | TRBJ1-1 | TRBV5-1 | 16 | TGCGCCAGCAGCCCGAACCCGGGACAGTATAACACTGAAGCTTTCTTT | CASSPNPGQYNTEAFF
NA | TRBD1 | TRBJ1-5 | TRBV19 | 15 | TGTGCCAGTAGCCAAGAGGGACAGACCAATCAGCCCCAGCATTTT | CASSQEGQTNQPQHF
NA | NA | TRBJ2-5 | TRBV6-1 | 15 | TGTGCCAGCAGTTCACCCAGGCAGAGGGTAGAGACCCAGTACTTC | CASSSPRQRVETQYF
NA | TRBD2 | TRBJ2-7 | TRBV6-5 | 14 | TGTGCCAGCAGTTATGCCCCGGGGGGGGACGAGCAGTACTTC | CASSYAPGGDEQYF
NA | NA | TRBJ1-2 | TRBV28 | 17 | TGTGCCAGCAGTTTATCTCTCCGGAGAGGGCGAATGGTCGGCTACACCTTC | CASSLSLRRGRMVGYTF
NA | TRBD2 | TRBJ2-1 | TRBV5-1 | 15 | TGCGCCAGCAGCCTGTGGACTAGTCCCAACAATGAGCAGTTCTTC | CASSLWTSPNNEQFF
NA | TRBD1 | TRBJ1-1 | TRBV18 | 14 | TGTGCCAGCTCACCGGACAGGGAGAACACTGAAGCTTTCTTT | CASSPDRENTEAFF
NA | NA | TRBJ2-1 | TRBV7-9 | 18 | TGTGCCAGCAGCTTAGGCGCCGCTCGACAGACCTCCTACAATGAGCAGTTCTTC | CASSLGAARQTSYNEQFF
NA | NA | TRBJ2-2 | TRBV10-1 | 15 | TGCGCCAGCAGTAAGAGACTAGGTGGTGGCGGGGAGCTGTTTTTT | CASSKRLGGGGELFF
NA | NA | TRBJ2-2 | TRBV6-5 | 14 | TGTGCCAGCAATTCTGTTCTTAACACCGGGGAGCTGTTTTTT | CASNSVLNTGELFF
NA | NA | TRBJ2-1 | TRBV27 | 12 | TGTGCCAGCAGTTTACACATGCATGAGCAGTTCTTC | CASSLHMHEQFF
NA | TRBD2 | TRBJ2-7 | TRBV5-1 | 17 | TGCGCCAGCAGACCGGGACTAGCGGGGGTACGTAATAGGGAGCAGTACTTC | CASRPGLAGVRNREQYF
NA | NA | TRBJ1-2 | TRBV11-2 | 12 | TGTGCCAGCAGCTCCTATCCTTTTGGCTACACCTTC | CASSSYPFGYTF
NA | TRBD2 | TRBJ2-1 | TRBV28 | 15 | TGTGCCAGCAGTTTATTCCGACTAGCCGAAAATGAGCAGTTCTTC | CASSLFRLAENEQFF
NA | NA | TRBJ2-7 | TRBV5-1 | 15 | TGCGCCAGCAGTTCCCACGACATCCAGCCCTACGAGCAGTACTTC | CASSSHDIQPYEQYF
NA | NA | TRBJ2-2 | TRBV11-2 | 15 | TGTGCCAGCAGCTTAGGTGGGGCTTGGACCGGGGAGCTGTTTTTT | CASSLGGAWTGELFF
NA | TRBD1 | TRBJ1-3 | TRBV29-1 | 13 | TGCAGCGTTGTTGAGGGGGCAGGGAACACCATATATTTT | CSVVEGAGNTIYF
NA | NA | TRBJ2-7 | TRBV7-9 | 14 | TGTGCCAGCAGCTTCTCGGGAGTTGGGTACGAGCAGTACTTC | CASSFSGVGYEQYF
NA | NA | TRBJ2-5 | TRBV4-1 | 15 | TGCGCCAGCAGCCGACAGGGACTAGAGAAAGAGACCCAGTACTTC | CASSRQGLEKETQYF
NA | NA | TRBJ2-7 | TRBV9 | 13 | TGTGCCAGCAGCGTAGCTGAGGGCGGGGAGCAGTACTTC | CASSVAEGGEQYF
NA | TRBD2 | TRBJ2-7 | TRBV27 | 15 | TGTGCCAGCAGTTCCTTTAGCGGGAGTCACTACGAGCAGTACTTC | CASSSFSGSHYEQYF
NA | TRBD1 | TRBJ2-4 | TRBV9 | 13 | TGTGCCAGCAGCCTGGGACAGGGCAACATTCAGTACTTC | CASSLGQGNIQYF
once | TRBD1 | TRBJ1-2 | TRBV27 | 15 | TGTGCCAGCAGTCCAACCCAGGGGGCACACTATGGCTACACCTTC | CASSPTQGAHYGYTF
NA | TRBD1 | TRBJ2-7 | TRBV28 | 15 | TGTGCCAGCAGAACCCAGACAGGGGTGAAGGACGAGCAGTACTTC | CASRTQTGVKDEQYF
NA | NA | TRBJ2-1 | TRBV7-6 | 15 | TGTGCCAGCAGCTTAGATGGACAAGACTACAATGAGCAGTTCTTC | CASSLDGQDYNEQFF
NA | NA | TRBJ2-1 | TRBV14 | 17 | TGTGCCAGCAGCCATTCATCGGGGTTTAGGACCTACAATGAGCAGTTCTTC | CASSHSSGFRTYNEQFF
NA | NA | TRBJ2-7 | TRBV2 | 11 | TGTGCCAGCGGGCAGGTAGGAGAGCAGTACTTC | CASGQVGEQYF